This T cell receptor beta chain was recorded in a study of control samples from healthy donors and cancer patients. Trimming shortened V by 0 bases and J by 3 bases, and 12 bases separated the two germline ends. CDR3 length: 15 amino acids. CDR1 is SGHRS, CDR2 YFSETQ, per germline. Only in-frame clones appear in the TCRdb table, and some are missing; sequencing was by immunoSEQ multiplex PCR. The table shows a few hundred thousand clones, with 90% occurring only once. The sequence derives from a man aged 35 to 55 with head and neck cancer. The sample was PBMCs. V is TRBV5-1 and J is TRBJ2-5, with a tentative D call TRBD2 (5 bases). This chain's CDR3 is CASSLAGWTEETQYF. DNA of the CDR3: TGCGCCAGCAGCTTGGCCGGTTGGACTGAAGAGACCCAGTACTTC.